This T cell receptor (beta chain) originates from a study of shared clonotypes between healthy human individuals. Study-wide findings and caveats: Shared clonotypes: about 4.6% naive CD4, around 4% naive CD8, 2.3% memory CD4, 0.4% to 0.5% memory CD8. Relative to their counterparts shared across all four donors, non-shared clonotypes exhibited diminished generation probabilities.

About this clone: The antigen is not known.

The germline V gene encodes CDR1 LNHDA and CDR2 SQIVND (reference sequence). The CDR3 extends over 15 amino acids. V was pared by 5 bases and J by 4 bases, with 15 bases between. On sorted subsets, replicate PCRs used 150 to 250 ng DNA, or 25,000 to 35,000 T cell genomes. TCRdb keeps only in-frame clones here, not all; method: immunoSEQ multiplex PCR. The sample includes some 790,000 clones, roughly 72% of them seen just once. This clonotype was obtained from a woman aged 30 to 39 in good health. This chain joins TRBV19 and TRBJ1-5, with D perhaps TRBD1 (5 bases). Input material: memory CD4+ T cells sorted from blood. Documented subset: CD45RA-negative fraction. CDR3 DNA: TGTGCCAGTAGTCCGGGACGGGAGTATAATCAGCCCCAGCATTTT. This codes for CASSPGREYNQPQHF.